This T cell receptor beta chain was sequenced in a study of CD8 T cells in Susac syndrome (dated by TCRdb to about 2019). Describing the broader study: Repertoire sequencing was used to test whether CD8+ T cell activation and differentiation in Susac syndrome was antigen driven. CD8+ T cell repertoire clonality was compared between fewer than 13 healthy donors, some 14 Susac syndrome patients and approximately 16 multiple sclerosis patients.

Overall study results and their limits: The TCR sequencing and HLA analysis was acknowledged to have included a relatively small number of individuals.

Peripheral blood CD8+ and CD4+ T cells from healthy donors, Susac syndrome patients and multiple sclerosis patients were profiled using high-throughput TCR beta sequencing. The multiple sclerosis controls were treatment-naive patients who had stable or active relapsing-remitting disease and met the revised McDonald criteria. CD8+ TEMRA cells were enriched by FACS, while bulk CD8+ and CD4+ T cells were purified by magnetic negative isolation. Blood was drawn into EDTA tubes, processed within 24 hours, and PBMCs were isolated by density gradient centrifugation. PBMCs intended for TCR sequencing were cryopreserved in liquid nitrogen and thawed later in a water bath at 37 degrees C. The sorted or isolated CD4+, CD8+ and CD8+ TEMRA cells had a purity of 90% or higher. RNA was extracted using the RNeasy kit, and about 0.5 to 1 ug of the RNA was reverse transcribed with random hexamers. TCR beta CDR3 regions were amplified with the immunoSEQ multiplex PCR assay covering 54 Vbeta and 13 Jbeta segments. PCR amplification bias was corrected by using a synthetic template baseline for primer optimization and computational correction. Per the original workflow: Only productive sequences were kept, with reads annotated to V, D and J genes according to IMGT and analyzed in immunoSEQ Analyzer. Clonality was computed as one minus Shannon entropy normalized by log2 of the number of productive unique sequences. For each patient and control, public and private clones were evaluated among the 100 most prevalent clones. Clones were defined as Susac-specific if absent from the healthy and MS cohorts, from 1052 published viral clones and from other ImmuneACCESS disease sequences. TCRdb ran its own pipeline on the public reads, namely fastp trimming at Q25 and MiXCR clone calling, and kept in-frame beta chains. Duplicate CDR3 protein sequences are folded into a single record with the most common DNA and genes. The V and J calls follow TCRdb's processing rather than the paper's. This sample is represented by about 130,000 distinct CDR3 sequences; about 92% of them were singletons. Approximately 0.31% of the sample is held by the ten biggest clonotypes.

The CDR3, cysteine through phenylalanine, is 14 amino acids long. Solely the CDR3 DNA is kept, with 42 bases framed from the first base. Trimming costs V 2 bases and J 6 bases, and their ends lie 12 bases apart. A single count supports this clonotype. Its antigen is unknown. Per-base qualities were not stored, and no clone one base away is much larger. One read alone provides weak support. The source material was CD8+ T cells from PBMCs. This sequence was found in a human donor with multiple sclerosis. The chain links TRBV12-3 or TRBV12-4 with TRBJ2-3; the D gene is perhaps TRBD1 or TRBD2, each of them matching over 5 bases. The CDR3 in this case is CASSLLGPGDTQYF. The nucleotide sequence reads TGTGCCAGCAGTTTATTGGGGCCGGGGGATACGCAGTATTTT.